The rows below give T cell receptor beta chains drawn from one sample of a study of T cell repertoires in aging, cancer and after chemotherapy. TCRdb redid the calling of the multiplex PCR reads with MiXCR, one entry per CDR3 protein. The table shows approximately 1,600 distinct CDR3 sequences, with approximately 25% occurring only once. The material sequenced was blood. These receptors came from a human donor with a solid tumor. The conserved cysteine and the conserved F or W are not part of the CDR3 here.

v_gene,CDR3aa
TRBV20-1,SAVGVSGGPFSEQY
TRBV10-3,AISERTGIDEKLF
TRBV6-1,ASSEAGTGAEKLF
TRBV27,ASCRGMNTEAF
TRBV20-1,SAKRQGAEDTQY
TRBV14,ASSPNRGLVYGYT
TRBV28,ASSPPAHEQY
TRBV7-9,ASSYSLGTDTQY
TRBV7-9,ASSLAGGTNYGYT
TRBV5-6,ASSSRRDRGQETQY
TRBV20-1,SVAQGRYEQY
TRBV7-2,ASSPPGQGARNEQF
TRBV20-1,SAPPPGGSLPKGYT
TRBV4-1,ASSPLSLDEQF
TRBV27,ASSLGSSGELF
TRBV4-2,ASSQASGGAWNEQF
TRBV20-1,SARDGGTEAF
TRBV27,ASSPGLEQF
TRBV7-6,ASSLFSGRTYEQY
TRBV18,ASSPTQGVTEAF
TRBV20-1,SAPRAGGLNTEAF
TRBV4-2,ASSQDWEGGNQPQH
TRBV6-5,ASSPTETGKGEQY
TRBV6-4,ASSERGAADTQY
TRBV10-2,ASTATGGAYGYT
TRBV7-2,ASSLGLGLATSTDTQY
TRBV7-9,ASSPQSGGFYEQY
TRBV21-1,ASSTRTGPKNEQF
TRBV6-1,ASQQGGNEKLF
TRBV6-5,ASSYSSWTSGGNEQF